A single sample gave rise to the 5 T cell receptor beta chains below, sequenced in a study of molecular identifiers for immune sequencing clone quantification. TCRdb reanalysed the PCR reads using MiXCR and keeps one entry per CDR3 protein. The sample yields under 600,000 distinct CDR3 sequences, 20% to 25% seen once. Specimen: naive CD8+ T cells from blood, with Jurkat cell RNA spiked in. Subset denoted: FACS-sorted CD8+CD4-CCR7+CD45RA+ naive T cells. The receptors come from a human donor in good health. Some libraries in this study had Jurkat cell RNA spiked in.

This clonotype was recorded many times. The V gene is TRBV7-9, the J gene TRBJ1-1; D perhaps matches TRBD1 (6 bases). The CDR3 has 13 residues. Trimming cost V 0 bases and J 11 bases, with 13 bases left between them. The germline V gene has CDR1 SEHNR and CDR2 FQNEAQ (reference sequence). In nucleotides, the CDR3 is TGTGCCAGCAGCTTAGCGCCAGGGGCGCGGGCTTTCTTT. Translation: CASSLAPGARAFF. Full variable domain (rest looked up from reference TRBV7-9 and TRBJ1-1): DTGVSQNPRHKITKRGQNVTFRCDPISEHNRLYWYRQTLGQGPEFLTYFQNEAQLEKSRLLSDRFSAERPKGSFSTLEIQRTEQGDSAMYLCASSLAPGARAFFGQGTRLTVV.

The chain uses TRBV15 and TRBJ2-3, with a possible D match to TRBD1 (6 bases). The length of the CDR3 is 14 residues. Trimming shortened V by 5 bases and J by 3 bases, and 12 bases separated the two germline ends. Germline V gene lookup returns CDR1 LNHNV and CDR2 YYDKDF (reference sequence). CDR3 region: CATSEDRRTDTQYF. In DNA form, the CDR3 reads TGTGCCACCAGCGAAGACAGGCGGACAGATACGCAGTATTTT. The full variable domain, with the rest looked up from reference TRBV15 and TRBJ2-3, is DAMVIQNPRYQVTQFGKPVTLSCSQTLNHNVMYWYQQKSSQAPKLLFHYYDKDFNNEADTPDNFQSRRPNTSFCFLDIRSPGLGDTAMYLCATSEDRRTDTQYFGPGTRLTVL.

This clonotype has more than one count but fewer than ten. The V and J genes are TRBV7-6 and TRBJ2-7; the match to TRBD2 covers 8 bases. Germline V lookup: CDR1 SGHVS, CDR2 FNYEAQ. V gave up 4 bases and J gave up 2 bases; unmatched junction bases: 7. This CDR3 has 15 residues. In nucleotides, the CDR3 is TGTGCCAGCAGCTCCAAGCGGGAGACTCCCTACGAGCAGTACTTC. Encoded protein: CASSSKRETPYEQYF. The entire variable domain, with the rest obtained from reference TRBV7-6 and TRBJ2-7, is as follows: GAGVSQSPRYKVTKRGQDVALRCDPISGHVSLYWYRQALGQGPEFLTYFNYEAQQDKSGLPNDRFSAERPEGSISTLTIQRTEQRDSAMYRCASSSKRETPYEQYFGPGTRLTVT.

This clonotype came up many times. The CDR3 nucleotides read TGTGCCACCAGTGATCCAACGATCGAAAACACCGGGGAGCTGTTTTTT. This translates into CATSDPTIENTGELFF. The chain employs TRBV24-1 and TRBJ2-2, with no clear D. Deletions cut 3 bases from V and 2 bases from J, with 12 bases between. The germline CDR1 and CDR2 sequences are KGHDR and SFDVKD. The CDR3 contains 16 residues.

This clonotype was counted only a few times. This chain joins TRBV28 and TRBJ2-1; D might be TRBD1 or TRBD2, each matching 5 bases. V was pared by 3 bases and J by 6 bases, with 24 bases between. The V gene's germline CDR1 is MDHEN and CDR2 SYDVKM. This CDR3 has 18 amino acids. The CDR3 loop is CASSFRFGRGAPFNEQFF. DNA for the CDR3: TGTGCCAGCAGTTTCCGGTTCGGGCGAGGGGCCCCGTTCAATGAGCAGTTCTTC.